This T cell receptor (beta chain) was identified during a study of blood T cell repertoires in COVID-19. As for the study in general: The United States, Italy and Spain supplied acute and convalescent COVID-19 samples. The analysed material was cDNA or gDNA that came from T cells, B-cell-depleted T cells, or PBMCs.

Residents of 24 US areas, aged about 18 to 95 years, made up the participants. Data came from immunoSEQ multiplex PCR; TCRdb stores just in-frame clones and leaves some out. The sample has 250,000 to 300,000 clones; 75% to 90% are singletons. The CDR3 sequence is 15 residues long. Germline V gene data show CDR1 as SGHTA and CDR2 as FQGNSA. V lost 7 bases and J lost 0; bases outside the gene matches: 5. The chain carries TRBV7-2 and TRBJ1-1; 10 nucleotides agree with TRBD1. Sequenced sample: PBMCs or T cells enriched from blood (not recorded which). This clonotype originated in a woman aged 35 to 49 who had recovered from COVID-19. CDR3 region: CASTGTGDLNTEAFF. CDR3 in DNA: TGTGCCAGCACGGGGACAGGGGACCTGAACACTGAAGCTTTCTTT.